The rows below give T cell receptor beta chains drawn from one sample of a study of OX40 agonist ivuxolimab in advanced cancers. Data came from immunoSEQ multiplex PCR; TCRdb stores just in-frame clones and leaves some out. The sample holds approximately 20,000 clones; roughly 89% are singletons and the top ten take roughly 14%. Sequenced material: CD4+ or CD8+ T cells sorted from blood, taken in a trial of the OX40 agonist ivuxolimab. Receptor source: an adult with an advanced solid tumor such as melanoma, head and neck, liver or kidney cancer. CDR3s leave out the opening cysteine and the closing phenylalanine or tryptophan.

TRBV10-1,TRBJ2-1,ASSEEGPEQF
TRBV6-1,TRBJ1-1,ASSADGSLAEAF
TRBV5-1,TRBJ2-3,ASSEADTQY
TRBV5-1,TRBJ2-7,ASSRTSENYEQY
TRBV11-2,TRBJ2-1,ASSLDGIQRGGSADEQF
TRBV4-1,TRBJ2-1,ASSQEWPNSYNEQF
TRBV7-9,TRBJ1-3,ASSSPTGEYSGNTIY
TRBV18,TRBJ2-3,ASSPPAGGPDTQY
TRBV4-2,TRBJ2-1,ASSQEGESYNEQF
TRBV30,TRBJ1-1,AWSQELNTEAF
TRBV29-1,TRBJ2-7,SVRDRVDEQY
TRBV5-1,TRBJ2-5,ASSLRQGQETQY
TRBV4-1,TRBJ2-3,ASSQDGRGRTDTQY
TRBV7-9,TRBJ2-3,ASSPLYRRDTDTQY
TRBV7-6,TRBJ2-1,ASSFPGTSGTTMSNEQF
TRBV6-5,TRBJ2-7,ASSYPGSSYEQY
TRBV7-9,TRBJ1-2,ASSAPGQANYGYT
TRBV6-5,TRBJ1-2,ASSYELSYGYT
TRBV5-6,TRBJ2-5,ASSRGRLQETQY
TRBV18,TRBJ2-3,ASSPPKGQGFHTQY
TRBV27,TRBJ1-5,ASSENNQPQH
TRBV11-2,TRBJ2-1,ASSYGLAGNNEQF
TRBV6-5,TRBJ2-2,ASSYQQVGELF
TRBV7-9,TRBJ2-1,ASSAAGGRNEQF
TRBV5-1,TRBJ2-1,ASSLAPGVFSGTYNEQF
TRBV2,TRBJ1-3,ASSQSQSSGNTIY
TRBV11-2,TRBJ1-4,ASSWSRTGPNEKLF
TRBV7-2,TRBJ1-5,ASSLISTTYSSNQPQH
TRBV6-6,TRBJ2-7,ASSHGTLYEQY
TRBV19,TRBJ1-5,ASSRSGGVNQPQH
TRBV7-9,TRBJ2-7,ASSPPIQDGSYEQY
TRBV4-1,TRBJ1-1,ASSQDGGYTEAF
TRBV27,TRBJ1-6,ASSLGTGRTGNSPLH